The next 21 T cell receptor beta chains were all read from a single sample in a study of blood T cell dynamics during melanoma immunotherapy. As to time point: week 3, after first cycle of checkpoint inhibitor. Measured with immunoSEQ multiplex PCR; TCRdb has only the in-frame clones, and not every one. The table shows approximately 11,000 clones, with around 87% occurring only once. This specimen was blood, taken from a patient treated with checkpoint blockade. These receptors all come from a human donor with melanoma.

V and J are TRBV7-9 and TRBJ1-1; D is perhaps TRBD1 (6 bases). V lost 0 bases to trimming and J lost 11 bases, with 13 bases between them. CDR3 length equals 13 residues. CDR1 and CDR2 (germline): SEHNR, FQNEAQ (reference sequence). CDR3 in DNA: TGTGCCAGCAGCTTAGCACGGGGGGCAAACGCTTTCTTT. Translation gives CASSLARGANAFF.

The CDR3, as DNA: TGTGCCAGCAGCTTGGGAAAGGGGGTAGGCACAGATACGCAGTATTTT. Its protein is CASSLGKGVGTDTQYF. This chain connects TRBV5-4 to TRBJ2-3; D may be TRBD1 (6 bases). The V gene lost 0 bases and the J gene lost 1 base, with 12 bases spanning the gap. The CDR3 extends over 16 amino acids. CDR1 and CDR2 from the germline V gene are SGHNT and YYREEE (reference sequence).

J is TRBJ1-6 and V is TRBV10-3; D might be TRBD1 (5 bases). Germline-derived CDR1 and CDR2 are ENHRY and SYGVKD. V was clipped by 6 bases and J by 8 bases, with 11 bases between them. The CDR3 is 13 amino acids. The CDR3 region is CAIRGPGDSPLHF. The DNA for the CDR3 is TGTGCCATCAGAGGTCCGGGGGATTCACCCCTCCACTTT.

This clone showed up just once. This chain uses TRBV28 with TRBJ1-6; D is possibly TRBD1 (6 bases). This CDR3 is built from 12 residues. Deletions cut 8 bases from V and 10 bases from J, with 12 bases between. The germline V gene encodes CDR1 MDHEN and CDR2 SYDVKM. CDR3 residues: CASDPGVSPLHF. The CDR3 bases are TGTGCCAGCGACCCAGGGGTATCACCCCTCCACTTT.

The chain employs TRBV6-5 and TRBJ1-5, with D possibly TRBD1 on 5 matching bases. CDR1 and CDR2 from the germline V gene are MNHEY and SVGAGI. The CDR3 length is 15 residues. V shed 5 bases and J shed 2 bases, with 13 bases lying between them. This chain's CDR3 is CASSRGPRGNQPQHF. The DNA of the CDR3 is TGTGCCAGCAGTAGGGGTCCACGGGGCAATCAGCCCCAGCATTTT.

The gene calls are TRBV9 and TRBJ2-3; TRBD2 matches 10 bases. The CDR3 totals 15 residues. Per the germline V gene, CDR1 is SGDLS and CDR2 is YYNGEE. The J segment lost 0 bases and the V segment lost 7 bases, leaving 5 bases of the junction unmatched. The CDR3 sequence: CASGTSGVSTDTQYF. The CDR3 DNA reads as TGTGCCAGCGGTACTAGCGGGGTTAGCACAGATACGCAGTATTTT.

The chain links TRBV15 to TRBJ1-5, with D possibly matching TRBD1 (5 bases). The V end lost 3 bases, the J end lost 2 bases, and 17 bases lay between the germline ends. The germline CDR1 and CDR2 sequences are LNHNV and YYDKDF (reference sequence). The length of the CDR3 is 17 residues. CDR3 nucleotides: TGTGCCACCAGCAGCGCCGTGGGGGATGGGGGCAATCAGCCCCAGCATTTT. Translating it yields CATSSAVGDGGNQPQHF.

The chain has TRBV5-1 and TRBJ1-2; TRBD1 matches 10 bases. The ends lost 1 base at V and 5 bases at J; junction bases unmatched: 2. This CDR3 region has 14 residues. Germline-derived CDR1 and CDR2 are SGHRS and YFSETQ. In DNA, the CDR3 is TGCGCCAGCAGCTTGAGACAGGGGGCGTATGGCTACACCTTC. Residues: CASSLRQGAYGYTF. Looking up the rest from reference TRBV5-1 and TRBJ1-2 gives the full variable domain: KAGVTQTPRYLIKTRGQQVTLSCSPISGHRSVSWYQQTPGQGLQFLFEYFSETQRNKGNFPGRFSGRQFSNSRSEMNVSTLELGDSALYLCASSLRQGAYGYTFGSGTRLTVV.

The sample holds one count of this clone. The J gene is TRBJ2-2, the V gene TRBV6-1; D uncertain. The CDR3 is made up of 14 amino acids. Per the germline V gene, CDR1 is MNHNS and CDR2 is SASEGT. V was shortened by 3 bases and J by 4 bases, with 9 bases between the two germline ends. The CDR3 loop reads CASSDQQLTGELFF. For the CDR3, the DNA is TGTGCCAGCAGTGATCAACAGCTCACCGGGGAGCTGTTTTTT.

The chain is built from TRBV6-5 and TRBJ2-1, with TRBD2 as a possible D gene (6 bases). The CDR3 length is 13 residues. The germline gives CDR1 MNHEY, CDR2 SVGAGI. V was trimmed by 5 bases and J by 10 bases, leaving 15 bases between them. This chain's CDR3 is CASSRTGSGEQFF. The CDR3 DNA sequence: TGTGCCAGCAGTCGGACTGGCAGCGGGGAGCAGTTCTTC.

The CDR3 here is CASSLGAVASTDTQYF. In nucleotides, the CDR3 is TGTGCCAGCAGCTTAGGTGCGGTGGCTAGCACAGATACGCAGTATTTT. The chain couples TRBV7-9 to TRBJ2-3, with unresolved D. CDR1 and CDR2 (germline): SEHNR, FQNEAQ (reference sequence). Deletions cut 1 base from V and 0 bases from J, with 11 bases between. The CDR3 totals 16 residues.

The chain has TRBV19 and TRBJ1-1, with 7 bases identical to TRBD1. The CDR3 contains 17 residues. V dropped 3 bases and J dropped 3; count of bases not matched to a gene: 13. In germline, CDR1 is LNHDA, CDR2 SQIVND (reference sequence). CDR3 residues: CASSIVRPDRLDTEAFF. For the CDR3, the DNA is TGTGCCAGTAGTATCGTCAGGCCGGACAGGTTGGACACTGAAGCTTTCTTT.

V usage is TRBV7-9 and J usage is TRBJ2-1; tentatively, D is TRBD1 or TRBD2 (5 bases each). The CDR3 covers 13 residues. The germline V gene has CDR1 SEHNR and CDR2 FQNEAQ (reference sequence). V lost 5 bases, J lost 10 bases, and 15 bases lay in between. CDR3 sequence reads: CASSGGTPGEQFF. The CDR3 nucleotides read TGTGCCAGCAGCGGGGGAACACCCGGCGAGCAGTTCTTC.

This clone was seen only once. CDR3 in DNA: TGTGCCAGCAGCCCCAGGGGGGTTGGAAACACCATATATTTT. Translating it yields CASSPRGVGNTIYF. The rearrangement joins TRBV5-8 to TRBJ1-3; 7 bases fit TRBD1. The CDR3 has 14 amino acids. Germline CDR1 reads SGHTS; CDR2 reads YDEGEE. The V gene end was trimmed by 4 bases and the J gene end by 3 bases; junction bases not matched to a gene: 4.

The CDR3 bases are TGTGCCTGGAAATTGGGGGGACCCATGAACACTGAAGCTTTCTTT. It specifies CAWKLGGPMNTEAFF. The rearrangement links TRBV30 to TRBJ1-1; tentatively, D is TRBD1 (5 bases). Trimming pared 4 bases from V and 0 bases from J, leaving 15 bases between. Germline V gives CDR1 GTSNPN, CDR2 SVGIG (reference sequence). This CDR3 has 15 amino acids.

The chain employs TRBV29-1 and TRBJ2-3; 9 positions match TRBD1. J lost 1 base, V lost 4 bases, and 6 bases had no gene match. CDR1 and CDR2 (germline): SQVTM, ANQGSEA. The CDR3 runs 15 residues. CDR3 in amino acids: CSVAGTGYGTDTQYF. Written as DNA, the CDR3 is TGCAGCGTTGCCGGGACAGGGTACGGCACAGATACGCAGTATTTT.

CDR3 sequence: CASSPPRGQGPDTQYF. Here the CDR3 DNA reads TGTGCCAGCTCACCACCGCGGGGACAGGGTCCAGATACGCAGTATTTT. The V and J genes are TRBV18 and TRBJ2-3; TRBD1 matches at 9 bases. The CDR3 consists of 16 residues. Germline V CDR1 and CDR2: KGHSH, LQKENI. The trim removed 0 bases at V and 4 bases at J, leaving 5 bases unmatched.

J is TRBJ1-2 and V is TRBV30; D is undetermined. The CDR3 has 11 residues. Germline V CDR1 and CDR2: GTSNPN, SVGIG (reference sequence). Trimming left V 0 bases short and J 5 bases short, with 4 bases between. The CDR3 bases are TGTGCCTGGAGTGTAAGGTATGGCTACACCTTC. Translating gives CAWSVRYGYTF.

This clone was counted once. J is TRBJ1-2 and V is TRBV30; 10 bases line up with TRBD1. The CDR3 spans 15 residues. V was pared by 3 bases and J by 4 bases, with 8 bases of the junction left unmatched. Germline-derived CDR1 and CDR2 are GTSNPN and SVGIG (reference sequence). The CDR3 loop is CAWRSLGQGSYGYTF. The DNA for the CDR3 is TGTGCCTGGAGGTCGTTGGGACAGGGGAGCTATGGCTACACCTTC.

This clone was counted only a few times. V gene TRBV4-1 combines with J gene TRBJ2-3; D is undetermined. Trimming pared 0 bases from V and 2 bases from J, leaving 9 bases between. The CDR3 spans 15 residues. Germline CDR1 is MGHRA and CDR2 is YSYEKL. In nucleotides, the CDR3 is TGCGCCAGCAGCCAAGATGGGCAAGACACAGATACGCAGTATTTT. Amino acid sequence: CASSQDGQDTDTQYF.

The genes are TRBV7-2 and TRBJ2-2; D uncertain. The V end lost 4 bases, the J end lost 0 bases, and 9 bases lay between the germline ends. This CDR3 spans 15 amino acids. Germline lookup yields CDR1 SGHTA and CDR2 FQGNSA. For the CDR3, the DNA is TGTGCCAGCAGCTCAGGTGACGCGAACACCGGGGAGCTGTTTTTT. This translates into CASSSGDANTGELFF. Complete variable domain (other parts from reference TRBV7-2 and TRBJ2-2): GAGVSQSPSNKVTEKGKDVELRCDPISGHTALYWYRQSLGQGLEFLIYFQGNSAPDKSGLPSDRFSAERTGGSVSTLTIQRTQQEDSAVYLCASSSGDANTGELFFGEGSRLTVL.